This is a list of T cell receptor beta chains from one sample in a study of cytomegalovirus exposure and HLA in healthy donors. Using immunoSEQ multiplex PCR, the repertoire was profiled, and TCRdb retains in-frame clones only, with some absent. Seen here are roughly 100,000 clones, about 87% observed once, and the top ten hold about 2%. The specimen sequenced was PBMCs. Receptors originate from a woman younger than 30 in good health and CMV-seropositive. Each CDR3 is given with its conserved first and last residue. A D gene is named only where the DNA matches it firmly. Expanded clones are given a class, and other clones once, few, many or no size at all.

cdr3_length,v_call,clone_size,j_call,d_call,cdr3_aa,cdr3_nt
13,TRBV27,-,TRBJ2-7,TRBD1,CASSFSDRDEQYF,TGTGCCAGCAGTTTCTCGGACAGGGACGAGCAGTACTTC
14,TRBV10-2,-,TRBJ2-2,TRBD1,CASSTGVRTGELFF,TGCGCCAGCAGTACAGGGGTACGGACCGGGGAGCTGTTTTTT
17,TRBV28,-,TRBJ1-4,TRBD1,CASSLSKAGTGSEKLFF,TGTGCCAGCAGTTTATCCAAAGCCGGGACAGGATCTGAAAAACTGTTTTTT
13,TRBV6-1,-,TRBJ2-5,-,CASRRSGEETQYF,TGTGCCAGCCGGAGGTCAGGGGAGGAGACCCAGTACTTC
15,TRBV5-6,-,TRBJ1-6,TRBD1,CASSWGQGGNSPLHF,TGTGCCAGCAGCTGGGGACAGGGGGGAAATTCACCCCTCCACTTT
13,TRBV19,-,TRBJ1-1,-,CASSITGGAVAFF,TGTGCCAGTAGTATAACGGGAGGGGCCGTGGCTTTCTTT
14,TRBV19,-,TRBJ1-1,TRBD1,CASSETGLGTEAFF,TGTGCCAGTAGTGAGACAGGGTTGGGAACTGAAGCTTTCTTT
17,TRBV28,-,TRBJ2-2,TRBD2,CASSTHYGGGHTGELFF,TGTGCCAGCAGTACCCACTACGGGGGGGGTCACACCGGGGAGCTGTTTTTT
14,TRBV6-6,-,TRBJ2-2,-,CASSYHGREEELFF,TGTGCCAGCAGTTATCACGGAAGGGAGGAGGAGCTGTTTTTT
12,TRBV2,-,TRBJ1-5,-,CASRAGDQPQHF,TGTGCCAGCAGGGCAGGCGATCAGCCCCAGCATTTT
15,TRBV4-3,-,TRBJ2-2,-,CASSQEGQNTGELFF,TGCGCCAGCAGCCAAGAGGGACAGAACACCGGGGAGCTGTTTTTT
13,TRBV28,-,TRBJ2-7,-,CASTLSGNYEQYF,TGTGCCAGCACTCTTTCGGGAAACTACGAGCAGTACTTC
17,TRBV9,-,TRBJ2-5,TRBD2,CASSERGGFVYKETQYF,TGTGCCAGCAGCGAGAGGGGAGGGTTTGTGTACAAAGAGACCCAGTACTTC
15,TRBV27,-,TRBJ2-3,TRBD2,CASSFLAGGGDTQYF,TGTGCCAGCAGTTTTCTAGCGGGGGGGGGAGATACGCAGTATTTT
13,TRBV27,few,TRBJ1-2,-,CASSLGLNYGYTF,TGTGCCAGCAGCTTGGGACTTAACTATGGCTACACCTTC
17,TRBV2,few,TRBJ1-2,-,CASTFQQGQPYNYGYTF,TGTGCCAGCACCTTCCAGCAGGGACAACCATATAACTATGGCTACACCTTC
14,TRBV10-3,-,TRBJ1-1,-,CAISELGGNTEAFF,TGTGCCATCAGTGAGCTAGGTGGGAACACTGAAGCTTTCTTT
16,TRBV7-2,-,TRBJ2-3,TRBD2,CASSFLAGGSTDTQYF,TGTGCCAGCAGCTTCCTAGCGGGGGGGAGCACAGATACGCAGTATTTT
13,TRBV5-6,few,TRBJ1-5,-,CASSFRFNQPQHF,TGTGCCAGCAGCTTCAGGTTTAATCAGCCCCAGCATTTT
14,TRBV4-2,-,TRBJ2-7,TRBD1,CASSPYRGSDEQYF,TGTGCCAGCAGCCCTTACAGGGGTTCAGACGAGCAGTACTTC
17,TRBV4-1,-,TRBJ2-7,TRBD1,CASSPRTGQGKPYEQYF,TGCGCCAGCAGCCCTCGGACGGGACAGGGTAAACCCTACGAGCAGTACTTC
11,TRBV10-3,-,TRBJ1-2,-,CAIMAVYGYTF,TGTGCCATCATGGCAGTCTATGGCTACACCTTC
15,TRBV6-6,-,TRBJ2-7,TRBD1,CASTAGDRASYEQYF,TGTGCCAGTACAGCAGGGGACAGGGCTTCCTACGAGCAGTACTTC
14,TRBV7-9,-,TRBJ2-7,-,CASSFSGGRYEQYF,TGTGCCAGCAGCTTTTCGGGTGGTCGGTACGAGCAGTACTTC
16,TRBV4-1,-,TRBJ2-1,TRBD1,CASSQDSGTGGNEQFF,TGCGCCAGCAGCCAAGATTCCGGGACAGGGGGCAATGAGCAGTTCTTC
15,TRBV4-2,-,TRBJ1-1,-,CASSQEFRGGTEAFF,TGTGCCAGCAGCCAAGAATTCCGGGGTGGCACTGAAGCTTTCTTT
14,TRBV6-5,-,TRBJ1-6,TRBD1,CASSYWQGESPLHF,TGTGCCAGCAGTTATTGGCAGGGGGAATCACCCCTCCACTTT
15,TRBV19,-,TRBJ2-2,-,CASSIGTGDTGELFF,TGTGCCAGTAGTATCGGGACGGGAGACACCGGGGAGCTGTTTTTT
16,TRBV29-1,-,TRBJ2-1,-,CSVEGDRRASYNEQFF,TGCAGCGTTGAAGGGGATAGGCGGGCGTCCTACAATGAGCAGTTCTTC
14,TRBV10-3,-,TRBJ2-5,TRBD2,CAISDLGLGETQYF,TGTGCCATCAGTGACCTTGGACTAGGAGAGACCCAGTACTTC
12,TRBV7-6,once,TRBJ2-3,-,CASSLQGPSQYF,TGTGCCAGCAGCTTACAGGGTCCCTCGCAGTATTTT
16,TRBV19,-,TRBJ2-3,TRBD2,CASSAQRGGSTDTQYF,TGTGCCAGTAGTGCTCAGCGGGGGGGGAGCACAGATACGCAGTATTTT
16,TRBV2,-,TRBJ1-3,-,CASSTLDTGSGNTIYF,TGTGCCAGCAGTACTCTGGACACAGGGTCTGGAAACACCATATATTTT
13,TRBV14,-,TRBJ2-5,-,CASSQQLASAQYF,TGTGCCAGCAGCCAACAGCTAGCTTCGGCCCAGTACTTC
16,TRBV29-1,-,TRBJ2-5,TRBD2,CSVVSIAGEKQETQYF,TGCAGCGTTGTGAGTATAGCGGGGGAGAAACAAGAGACCCAGTACTTC
14,TRBV2,-,TRBJ1-1,TRBD1,CASRGTGGSSEAFF,TGTGCCAGCAGAGGGACAGGGGGGTCCTCTGAAGCTTTCTTT
13,TRBV5-8,-,TRBJ2-2,-,CASSPYGGGELFF,TGTGCCAGCAGCCCCTACGGCGGGGGGGAGCTGTTTTTT
12,TRBV7-9,-,TRBJ2-7,-,CASSPRVYEQYF,TGTGCCAGCAGTCCGAGGGTCTACGAGCAGTACTTC
14,TRBV28,once,TRBJ1-5,TRBD1,CASSNRGGNQPQHF,TGTGCCAGCAGTAACAGGGGAGGCAATCAGCCCCAGCATTTT
16,TRBV27,-,TRBJ1-5,-,CASRCLGARFHQPQHF,TGTGCCAGCCGCTGCTTGGGGGCAAGGTTTCATCAGCCCCAGCATTTT
16,TRBV9,-,TRBJ2-3,TRBD2,CASSVGGGGPTDTQYF,TGTGCCAGCAGCGTAGGCGGCGGGGGACCAACAGATACGCAGTATTTT
14,TRBV29-1,-,TRBJ1-5,TRBD1,CSARTGGSNQPQHF,TGCAGCGCCCGGACAGGGGGCAGCAATCAGCCCCAGCATTTT
16,TRBV28,-,TRBJ1-6,-,CASSSLQGIGNSPLHF,TGTGCCAGCAGTTCTCTCCAGGGTATTGGTAATTCACCCCTCCACTTT
15,TRBV6-1,-,TRBJ1-1,TRBD1,CASSEEEGAGAEAFF,TGTGCCAGCAGTGAAGAGGAGGGGGCAGGCGCTGAAGCTTTCTTT
13,TRBV18,-,TRBJ1-1,TRBD1,CASSPGDRVGAFF,TGTGCCAGCTCACCAGGTGACAGGGTTGGGGCTTTCTTT
14,TRBV2,-,TRBJ1-5,-,CASRSPGENQPQHF,TGTGCCAGCAGATCCCCGGGGGAGAATCAGCCCCAGCATTTT
15,TRBV7-9,-,TRBJ1-1,TRBD1,CASSLGTGEDTEAFF,TGTGCCAGCAGCTTAGGGACAGGGGAGGACACTGAAGCTTTCTTT
13,TRBV19,-,TRBJ1-1,TRBD1,CASTTGAGAEAFF,TGTGCCAGTACCACAGGGGCCGGGGCTGAAGCTTTCTTT
17,TRBV6-4,few,TRBJ2-2,-,CASSDSQVRGDTGELFF,TGTGCCAGCAGTGACTCGCAAGTCAGGGGTGACACCGGGGAGCTGTTTTTT
17,TRBV13,-,TRBJ1-2,TRBD1,CASSQGTGGAANYGYTF,TGTGCCAGCAGCCAGGGGACAGGGGGCGCCGCGAACTATGGCTACACCTTC
17,TRBV10-3,-,TRBJ1-3,-,CAISPLRQSGVGNTIYF,TGTGCCATCAGCCCCCTTAGACAGTCGGGCGTTGGAAACACCATATATTTT